Listed below are T cell receptor beta chains from one sample, sequenced in a study of CD8 T cells in ankylosing spondylitis. TCRdb analysed the 5' RACE reads with MiXCR anew, one entry per CDR3 protein. The sample shows approximately 550,000 distinct CDR3 sequences, about 13% of them seen only once. Sequencing used blood, either unsorted or a sorted T cell fraction (not recorded which). These receptors were taken from a male donor with ankylosing spondylitis. Both conserved end residues are part of each CDR3. A D gene is named only where the DNA matches it firmly. Only part of the rows carry a size: once, few, many, or a class if the clone is expanded.

v_gene	j_gene	abundance	d_gene	CDR3nt	CDR3aa
TRBV5-6	TRBJ2-1	few	TRBD2	TGTGCCAGCAGCTTTAGCGGGAGGGGTTACTCCTACAATGAGCAGTTCTTC	CASSFSGRGYSYNEQFF
TRBV2	TRBJ2-2	NA	TRBD1	TGTGCCAGCGTAGGGACAGGGGAAAACACCGGGGAGCTGTTTTTT	CASVGTGENTGELFF
TRBV3-1	TRBJ1-5	many	TRBD1	TGTGCCAGCAGCTACGGACAGGGAGGTCAGCCCCAGCATTTT	CASSYGQGGQPQHF
TRBV9	TRBJ2-3	many	TRBD2	TGTGCCAGCAACGCGGGACTATTTAGCACAGATACGCAGTATTTT	CASNAGLFSTDTQYF
TRBV15	TRBJ2-5	NA	NA	TGTGCCACCAGCAGCCGGCGGGACCAAGAGACCCAGTACTTC	CATSSRRDQETQYF
TRBV5-1	TRBJ2-3	NA	NA	TGCGCCAGCAGCTTGGTTGCAGGAGTACCGACGACGACAGATACGCAGTATTTT	CASSLVAGVPTTTDTQYF
TRBV10-3	TRBJ2-5	many	TRBD2	TGTGCCATCTCCCAAGGACTAGAGGGTGAGACCCAGTACTTC	CAISQGLEGETQYF
TRBV27	TRBJ2-5	few	NA	TGTGCCAGCAGGTTGGGGAGGTACCAAGAGACCCAGTACTTC	CASRLGRYQETQYF
TRBV20-1	TRBJ2-3	few	NA	TGCAGTGCTACCAGACAGAAACCTAGCACAGATACGCAGTATTTT	CSATRQKPSTDTQYF
TRBV4-1	TRBJ2-2	NA	NA	TGCGCCAGCAGCCAAGATAAAAGGGTCGGGGAGCTGTTTTTT	CASSQDKRVGELFF
TRBV15	TRBJ2-2	NA	NA	TGTGCCACCAGCAATTCCCCTAGAAACACCGGGGAGCTGTTTTTT	CATSNSPRNTGELFF
TRBV5-1	TRBJ2-7	NA	NA	TGCGCCAGCAGCTTCGGGGACCCCAGCTCCTACGAGCAGTACTTC	CASSFGDPSSYEQYF
TRBV6-5	TRBJ1-4	few	NA	TGTGCCAGCAGTTACTCATGGGGTAGGGAAAAACTGTTTTTT	CASSYSWGREKLFF
TRBV10-3	TRBJ2-3	many	TRBD2	TGTGCCATCAGTGACCCTGGGAGGGGAGGGACAGATACGCAGTATTTT	CAISDPGRGGTDTQYF
TRBV4-1	TRBJ2-2	few	TRBD2	TGCGCCAGCAGCCCCGCCACGGGACTAGCGGGTAACACCGGGGAGCTGTTTTTT	CASSPATGLAGNTGELFF
TRBV7-9	TRBJ1-4	few	TRBD1	TGTGCCAGCAGAGAGCAGGGGGGGAATGAAAAACTGTTTTTT	CASREQGGNEKLFF
TRBV24-1	TRBJ1-1	few	NA	TGTGCCACCAGGTCGGGACATTCGAACACTGAAGCTTTCTTT	CATRSGHSNTEAFF
TRBV14	TRBJ2-2	NA	NA	TGTGCCAGCAGCCGATCCGGGACTTCGAACACCGGGGAGCTGTTTTTT	CASSRSGTSNTGELFF
TRBV7-9	TRBJ2-1	NA	TRBD2	TGTGCCAGCAGCTTACCGGGAGGAGGGGTCTACAATGAGCAGTTCTTC	CASSLPGGGVYNEQFF
TRBV28	TRBJ2-7	NA	NA	TGTGCCAGCAGTTTATTTCTAAGGGGGCAGTACTTC	CASSLFLRGQYF
TRBV29-1	TRBJ2-5	few	TRBD1	TGCAGCGTTGAACCGACAGGGGGAGAGACCCAGTACTTC	CSVEPTGGETQYF
TRBV12-3/TRBV12-4	TRBJ1-5	many	NA	TGTGCCAGCACAACCGTGGGGGTTCACAATCAGCCCCAGCATTTT	CASTTVGVHNQPQHF